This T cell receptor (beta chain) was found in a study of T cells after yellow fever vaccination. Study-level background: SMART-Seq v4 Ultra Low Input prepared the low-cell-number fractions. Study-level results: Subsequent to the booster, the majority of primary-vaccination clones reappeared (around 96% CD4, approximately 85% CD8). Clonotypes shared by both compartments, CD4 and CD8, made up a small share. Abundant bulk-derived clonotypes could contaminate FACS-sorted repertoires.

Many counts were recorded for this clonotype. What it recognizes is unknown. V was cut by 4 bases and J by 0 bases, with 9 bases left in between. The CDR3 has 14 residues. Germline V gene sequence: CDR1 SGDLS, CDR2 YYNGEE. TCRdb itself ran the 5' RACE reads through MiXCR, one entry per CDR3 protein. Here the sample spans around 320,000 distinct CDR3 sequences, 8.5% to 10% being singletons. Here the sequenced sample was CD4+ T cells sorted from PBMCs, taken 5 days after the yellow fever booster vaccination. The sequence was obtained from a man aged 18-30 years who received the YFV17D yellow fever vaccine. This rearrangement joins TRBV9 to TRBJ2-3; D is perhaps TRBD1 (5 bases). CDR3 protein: CASSLRQSTDTQYF. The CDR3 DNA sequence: TGTGCCAGCAGCCTACGACAGAGCACAGATACGCAGTATTTT.